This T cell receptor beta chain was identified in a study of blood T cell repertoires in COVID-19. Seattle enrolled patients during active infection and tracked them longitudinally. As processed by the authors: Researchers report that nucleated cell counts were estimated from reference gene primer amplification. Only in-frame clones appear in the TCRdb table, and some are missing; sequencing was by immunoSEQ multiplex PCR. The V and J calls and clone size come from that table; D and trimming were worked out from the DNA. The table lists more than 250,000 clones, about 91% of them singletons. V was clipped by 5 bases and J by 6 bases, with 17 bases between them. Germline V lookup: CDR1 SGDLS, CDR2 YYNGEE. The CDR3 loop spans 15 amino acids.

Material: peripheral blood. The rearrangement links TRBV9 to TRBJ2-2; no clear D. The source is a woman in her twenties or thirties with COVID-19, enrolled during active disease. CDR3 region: CASSFAARNSGELFF. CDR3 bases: TGTGCCAGCAGTTTCGCGGCGAGGAATTCCGGGGAGCTGTTTTTT.